This T cell receptor beta chain was documented in a study of CD8+ T cells in alopecia areata. cDNA prepared by RNA extraction and subsequent reverse transcription served as the template for sequencing. The assay was immunoSEQ multiplex PCR, and TCRdb's table has in-frame clones only and misses some. The data show 110,000 or so clones, 50% to 65% seen once. Note on this clone: The same CDR3 arises from other DNA sequences in this sample as well.

Germline V gives CDR1 SQVTM, CDR2 ANQGSEA. Deletions cut 6 bases from V and 1 base from J, with 3 bases between. The CDR3 contains 10 residues. Described treatment: oral pan-JAK inhibitor, 5-10 mg twice daily. Here the sequenced sample was CD4+ T cells sorted from blood, taken at week 24, from a patient treated with tofacitinib. The chain couples TRBV29-1 to TRBJ1-1; D unresolved. This TCR was recovered from a human donor with alopecia areata. CDR3 DNA: TGCAGCGTACAGAACACTGAAGCTTTCTTT. As protein: CSVQNTEAFF.